This paragraph covers one T cell receptor (beta chain) sequence. Its antigen is unknown. The same CDR3 is also encoded by other DNA sequences in this sample. The data stem from a study of Tregs in tolerant kidney transplant recipients. For the study at large: Recipients received nonmyeloablative bone marrow transplants from related graft donors, with transient mixed chimerism. Study results and caveats: Biological reproducibility was not directly addressed in this study. In tolerant patients, donor-specific Tregs outgrew total Tregs, suggesting antigen-driven expansion.

TCRdb keeps only in-frame clones here, not all; method: immunoSEQ multiplex PCR. The repertoire includes under 85,000 clones, roughly 91% of them detected once, and approximately 0.4% sits in the top ten. Unstimulated Tregs (CD4+CD25+CD127-) and CD4+CD25- non-Tregs were sorted from PBMCs. Trimming removed 7 bases at V and 1 base at J, with 6 bases between. The CDR3 covers 12 residues. CDR1 LNHDA and CDR2 SQIVND come from the germline V gene (reference sequence). The TCR sequence derives from a human donor who received a combined kidney and bone marrow transplant. The sequenced sample was CD4+ T cells from blood, obtained before the transplant. The genes are TRBV19 and TRBJ2-3, with D possibly TRBD1 on 6 matching bases. CDR3 region: CASKGGTDTQYF. As DNA, the CDR3 is TGTGCCAGTAAGGGGGGCACAGATACGCAGTATTTT. The whole variable domain, filled in from reference TRBV19 and TRBJ2-3, reads DGGITQSPKYLFRKEGQNVTLSCEQNLNHDAMYWYRQDPGQGLRLIYYSQIVNDFQKGDIAEGYSVSREKKESFPLTVTSAQKNPTAFYLCASKGGTDTQYFGPGTRLTVL.